What follows are 20 T cell receptor beta chains derived from one specimen sequenced in a study of tumor and adjacent non-tumor tissue in lung cancer. Three rounds of nested PCR, following a modified ARM-PCR protocol, produced the TCRbeta library. TCRdb used MiXCR to reprocess the multiplex PCR reads, holding one entry per CDR3 protein. The sample yields about 110,000 distinct CDR3 sequences, more than 70% seen once. No cell sorting was done before RNA was extracted from the tissue. The sample comprised lung tumor tissue. These receptors all come from a woman aged 55-69 years with non-small cell lung cancer.

Turning to this clonotype: Since a much larger clone is just one base distant, this may be a read error. The chain combines TRBV6-2 or TRBV6-3 with TRBJ1-6, with D unclear. The CDR3 contains 17 residues. The V gene lost 7 bases and the J gene lost 3 bases, with 19 bases spanning the gap. The V gene's germline CDR1 is MNHEY and CDR2 SVGEGT. The CDR3 protein is CASTLRQWMGYNSPLHF. The DNA for the CDR3 is TGTGCCAGCACTCTCCGGCAGTGGATGGGCTATAATTCACCCCTCCACTTT.

Remarks on this clonotype: The junction and the germline gene differ at one end; a read error may be behind it. This chain joins TRBV6-2 or TRBV6-3 and TRBJ2-1; 7 bases match TRBD2. There are 16 residues in the CDR3. Germline loops: CDR1 MNHEY, CDR2 SVGEGT. Written as DNA, the CDR3 is TGTGCCAGCAGTTACTCGAGGACCAACGGGAGGTCCTGGTGGGTCTTC. This translates into CASSYSRTNGRSWWVF.

As to this clonotype: A read error may explain this, as a much larger clone is one base away. This chain uses TRBV28 with TRBJ2-3; 7 bases agree with TRBD2. This CDR3 contains 15 residues. J lost 2 bases, V lost 2 bases, and 4 bases had no gene match. Germline CDR1 reads MDHEN; CDR2 reads SYDVKM. CDR3 sequence: CASSLPSGYTDTQYF. The CDR3 coding sequence is TGTGCCAGCAGTTTACCTAGCGGCTACACAGATACGCAGTATTTT.

V and J are TRBV2 and TRBJ2-7; D uncertain. V lost 6 bases, J lost 3 bases, and 9 bases lay in between. The germline gives CDR1 SNHLY, CDR2 FYNNEI. This CDR3 has 12 residues. The CDR3 is CASRDQDYEQYF. The CDR3 DNA follows: TGTGCCAGCAGGGACCAAGACTACGAGCAGTACTTC.

Of note for this clonotype: The final CDR3 position lacks the conserved phenylalanine or tryptophan, pointing to a likely read error. The chain employs TRBV11-3 and TRBJ1-1, with a possible D match to TRBD1 (5 bases). This CDR3 spans 18 amino acids. Germline V gene data show CDR1 as SGHNT and CDR2 as YENEEA. The DNA for the CDR3 is TGTGCCAGCAGCTTAATTGGGCCGCCGGGACGGGTGAACATTGAAGCTTTCTTA. Amino acid sequence: CASSLIGPPGRVNIEAFL.

About this clonotype itself: It is likely a read error, because the conserved phenylalanine at the end of the CDR3 is missing. The chain is built from TRBV11-3 and TRBJ2-1; D is possibly TRBD2 (6 bases). Germline V gene lookup returns CDR1 SGHNT and CDR2 YENEEA. This CDR3 spans 17 amino acids. CDR3 coding DNA: TGTGCCAGCATCTTAGAGTTGACCATCGGGAGCCACAATGAGCAGTTCATC. It yields the protein CASILELTIGSHNEQFI.

Notes on this clonotype: In this CDR3 the conserved last residue, phenylalanine or tryptophan, is missing, so a read error is likely. The chain uses TRBV4-3 and TRBJ1-4; no firm D call. The CDR3 length is 16 residues. Germline CDR1 reads LGHNA; CDR2 reads YSLEER. DNA for the CDR3: TGCGCCAGCAGCGAAGATGCGAGGGTGACTAATGAAAAACTGTTTATT. Amino acids: CASSEDARVTNEKLFI.

A single count supports this clonotype. A much larger clone differs from this one at a single base, so this may be a read error. The rearrangement uses TRBV20-1 and TRBJ2-7; D is unclear. V shed 3 bases and J shed 8 bases, with 11 bases lying between them. Germline V gene data show CDR1 as DFQATT and CDR2 as SNEGSKA (reference sequence). The CDR3 loop spans 11 amino acids. In DNA form, the CDR3 reads TGCAGTGCTAGGGGGTGGTTTAAGCAGTACTTC. Translated, it gives CSARGWFKQYF.

The chain recombines TRBV7-9 with TRBJ2-5, with D maybe TRBD2 (5 bases). The V gene lost 5 bases and the J gene lost 4 bases, with 17 bases spanning the gap. The CDR3 has 15 amino acids. Germline lookup yields CDR1 SEHNR and CDR2 FQNEAQ (reference sequence). The CDR3 reads CASSHRTDGRETQYF. Written as DNA, the CDR3 is TGTGCCAGCAGCCACCGGACGGATGGGAGAGAGACCCAGTACTTC. Variable domain in full (rest from reference TRBV7-9 and TRBJ2-5): DTGVSQNPRHKITKRGQNVTFRCDPISEHNRLYWYRQTLGQGPEFLTYFQNEAQLEKSRLLSDRFSAERPKGSFSTLEIQRTEQGDSAMYLCASSHRTDGRETQYFGPGTRLLVL.

The gene calls are TRBV11-3 and TRBJ1-2; no clear D gene. The length of the CDR3 is 13 residues. V was trimmed by 6 bases and J by 8 bases, leaving 16 bases between them. The germline V gene has CDR1 SGHNT and CDR2 YENEEA. Written as DNA, the CDR3 is TGTGCCAGCAGTTGGAGCGCAACGGAAGGCTACACCTTC. Its translation: CASSWSATEGYTF.

As regards this clonotype: Germline is not matched at one junction end, which may reflect a read error. The rearrangement links TRBV20-1 to TRBJ2-6; no clear D. The V gene's germline CDR1 is DFQATT and CDR2 SNEGSKA (reference sequence). The CDR3 is 14 residues long. Here the CDR3 DNA reads TGCAGTGCTCGAAAAAGCTCTGAGGCCAACGTCCTGACTTTC. Translating it yields CSARKSSEANVLTF.

Details on this clonotype: An end of the junction differs from the germline gene, which may be a read error. This chain connects TRBV14 to TRBJ2-1; weak D call: TRBD2 (6 bases). From germline, CDR1 is SGHDN and CDR2 FVKESK. The CDR3 consists of 16 residues. CDR3 residues: CASSQSSGVEFNEEFF. CDR3 bases: TGTGCCAGCAGCCAATCTTCGGGAGTTGAATTCAATGAGGAGTTCTTC.

Worth noting for this clonotype: A much bigger clone sits one base away, suggesting this may be a read error. V usage is TRBV6-5 and J usage is TRBJ1-1, with D possibly matching TRBD1 (6 bases). The CDR3 extends over 14 amino acids. V gave up 6 bases and J gave up 1 base, with 12 bases separating them. CDR1 MNHEY and CDR2 SVGAGI come from the germline V gene. CDR3 residues: CASREKQGNTEAFF. In DNA form, the CDR3 reads TGTGCCAGCAGGGAGAAACAGGGGAACACTGAAGCTTTCTTT.

This clonotype was observed many times. The chain is built from TRBV12-3 or TRBV12-4 and TRBJ1-5; no reliable D call. CDR3 length: 14 amino acids. V was pared by 1 base and J by 0 bases, with 4 bases between. The DNA for the CDR3 is TGTGCCAGCAGTTTAGAGAATAGCAATCAGCCCCAGCATTTT. Encoded protein: CASSLENSNQPQHF.

Comments on this clonotype: The germline gene is not matched at one end of the junction; a read error may be the cause. The chain carries TRBV11-1 and TRBJ2-2, with D possibly matching TRBD2 (7 bases). The germline V gene encodes CDR1 SGHAT and CDR2 FQDESV (reference sequence). The CDR3 contains 15 residues. CDR3 sequence (DNA): TGTGACAGCAGCTTAGTATGCGGGGGCGGCGGGGAGCTGTTTTTT. Its translation is CDSSLVCGGGGELFF.

In DNA form, the CDR3 reads TGCGCCAGCAGCCGGGGACAGGGTTTTCATGGCAATGAAAAACTGTTTTTT. Encoded protein: CASSRGQGFHGNEKLFF. The chain carries TRBV4-1 and TRBJ1-4; 9 bases agree with TRBD1. Germline assignment: CDR1 MGHRA and CDR2 YSYEKL. CDR3 length equals 17 residues. The trim removed 4 bases at V and 5 bases at J, leaving 11 bases unmatched.

Only a few counts were recorded for this clonotype. With a much larger clone just one base away, this may be a read error. The chain joins TRBV5-5 to TRBJ1-5; no clear D gene. Germline loops: CDR1 SGHKS, CDR2 YYEKEE (reference sequence). The CDR3 loop spans 15 amino acids. The ends were cut back, 3 bases at V and 2 bases at J, with 12 bases in the middle. The CDR3 sequence: CASSYILSGNQPQHF. The DNA for the CDR3 is TGTGCCAGCAGCTATATATTAAGCGGCAATCAGCCCCAGCATTTT.

To note about this clonotype: A much larger clone differs by one base, so this may be a read error. The V call is TRBV20-1, the J call TRBJ2-1; TRBD2 aligns across 14 bases. After removal of 4 bases from V and 10 bases from J, the junction contained 6 bases not matched to a gene. The V gene's germline CDR1 is DFQATT and CDR2 SNEGSKA (reference sequence). The CDR3 covers 14 residues. The CDR3 protein is CSAMGLAGVREQFF. CDR3 sequence (DNA): TGCAGTGCTATGGGACTAGCGGGAGTAAGGGAGCAGTTCTTC.

Points on this clonotype: The germline gene is not matched at one end of the junction; a read error may be the cause. This chain links TRBV12-3 or TRBV12-4 with TRBJ1-1; D is unresolved. This CDR3 spans 13 amino acids. CDR3 in DNA: TGTACCAGCAGTTTAGTCAGCGGTACTGAAGCTTTCTTT. Its translation is CTSSLVSGTEAFF.

With regard to this clonotype: Given the absence of the conserved phenylalanine or tryptophan at the CDR3 end, a read error is likely. The rearrangement uses TRBV6-6 and TRBJ1-1; maybe TRBD1 (6 bases). The germline CDR1 and CDR2 sequences are MNHNY and SVGAGI (reference sequence). This CDR3 contains 14 residues. V gave up 5 bases and J gave up 4 bases, with 14 bases separating them. In DNA, the CDR3 is TGTGCCAGCAGTCCGACAGGAGAAAGCACTGAAGCTTTCTAC. Translating it yields CASSPTGESTEAFY.